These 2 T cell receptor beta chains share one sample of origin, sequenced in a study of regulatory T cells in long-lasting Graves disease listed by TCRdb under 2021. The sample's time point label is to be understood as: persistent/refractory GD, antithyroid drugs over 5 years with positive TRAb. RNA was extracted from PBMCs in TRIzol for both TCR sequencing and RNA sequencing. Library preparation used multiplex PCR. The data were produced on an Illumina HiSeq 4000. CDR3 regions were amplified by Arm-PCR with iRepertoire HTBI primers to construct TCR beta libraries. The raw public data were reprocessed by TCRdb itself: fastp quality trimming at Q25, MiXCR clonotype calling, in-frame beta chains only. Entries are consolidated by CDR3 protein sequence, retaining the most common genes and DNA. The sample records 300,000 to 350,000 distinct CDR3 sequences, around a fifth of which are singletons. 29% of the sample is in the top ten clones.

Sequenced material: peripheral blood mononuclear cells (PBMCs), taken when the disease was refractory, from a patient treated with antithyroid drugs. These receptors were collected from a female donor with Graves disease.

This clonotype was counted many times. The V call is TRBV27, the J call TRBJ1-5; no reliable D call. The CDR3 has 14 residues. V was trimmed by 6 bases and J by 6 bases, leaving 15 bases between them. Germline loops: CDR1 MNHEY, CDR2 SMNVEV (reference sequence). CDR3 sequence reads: CASRLTAGGQPQHF. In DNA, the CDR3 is TGTGCCAGCAGACTGACGGCAGGTGGTCAGCCCCAGCATTTT.

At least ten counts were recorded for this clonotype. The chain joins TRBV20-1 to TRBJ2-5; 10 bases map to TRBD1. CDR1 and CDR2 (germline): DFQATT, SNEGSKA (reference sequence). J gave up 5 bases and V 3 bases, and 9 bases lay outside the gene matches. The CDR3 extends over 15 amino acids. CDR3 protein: CSARGQGMGKETQYF. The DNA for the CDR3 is TGCAGTGCTAGGGGACAGGGGATGGGAAAGGAGACCCAGTACTTC.